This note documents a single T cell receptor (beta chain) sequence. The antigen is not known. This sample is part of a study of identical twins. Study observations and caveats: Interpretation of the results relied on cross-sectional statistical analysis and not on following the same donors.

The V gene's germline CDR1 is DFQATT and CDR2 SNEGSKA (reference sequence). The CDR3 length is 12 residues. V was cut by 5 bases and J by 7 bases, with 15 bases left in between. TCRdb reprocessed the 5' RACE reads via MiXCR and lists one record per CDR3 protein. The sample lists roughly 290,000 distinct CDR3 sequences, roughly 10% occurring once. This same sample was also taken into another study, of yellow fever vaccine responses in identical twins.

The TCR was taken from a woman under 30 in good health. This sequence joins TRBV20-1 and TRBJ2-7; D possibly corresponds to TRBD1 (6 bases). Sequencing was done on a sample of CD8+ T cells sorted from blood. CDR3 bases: TGCAGTGCTGGGGACAACCCCTTGGAGCAGTACTTC. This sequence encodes CSAGDNPLEQYF.